The source of this TCR beta chain is a study of tumor-infiltrating lymphocytes in primary liver carcinoma. The wider study: Tumor staging was T1-T3 N0M0; sizes spanned about 4.2 to 11 cm across.

Note on this clonotype: The antigen remains unidentified. A junction boundary mismatches the germline segment, possibly from a read error.

Study-level findings and limits: Less overlap was seen in tumor-adjacent and tumor-blood pairs than in tumor region pairs. Tumors reached a significantly greater top-250-clone fraction than blood did (p = 0.039).

A primer in the constant region served to generate TCR beta cDNA from 450 to 650 ng of total RNA. Libraries covering TCR beta were generated through three nested multiplex PCR rounds (using a slightly modified ARM-PCR). Rounds one and two of PCR, each of roughly 11 cycles, were primed with TRBV1-TRBV30 forward primers and a C-beta reverse primer. TCRdb itself ran the multiplex PCR reads through MiXCR, one entry per CDR3 protein. The table has about 120,000 distinct CDR3 sequences, around 65% seen once. DNA and RNA were both co-extracted from 20-30 mg of bulk tissue that had not been sorted. The CDR3 sequence is 14 residues long. Germline-derived CDR1 and CDR2 are MGHRA and YSYEKL.

The chain combines TRBV4-1 with TRBJ1-2; D call uncertain. Sequencing was done on a sample of tumor-adjacent normal liver tissue. This clonotype originated in a woman in her fifties or sixties with primary liver carcinoma and hepatitis B virus infection. The CDR3 is CASSQGTGNYGNIF. CDR3 nucleotides: TGCGCCAGCAGCCAAGGGACGGGGAACTATGGCAACATCTTC.